Shown below are 2 T cell receptor beta chains from a single sample sequenced in a study of blood T cell repertoires in COVID-19. Clones were sequenced by immunoSEQ multiplex PCR, and TCRdb holds only the in-frame ones, with some missing. The sample records about 180,000 clones, 65% to 85% being singletons. Specimen: peripheral blood. The receptors were gathered from a woman aged 40 to 50 with COVID-19, enrolled during active disease.

J is TRBJ1-2 and V is TRBV3-1 (or the pseudogene TRBV3-2), with D perhaps TRBD1 (6 bases). The V end was cut by 3 bases, the J end by 0 bases, with 14 bases between. This CDR3 has 16 residues. The germline V gene encodes CDR1 LGHDT and CDR2 YNNKEL (reference sequence). The CDR3 nucleotides read TGTGCCAGCAGCCACCGCACAGGGATAGCTAACTATGGCTACACCTTC. Protein product: CASSHRTGIANYGYTF.

For the CDR3, the DNA is TGTGCCAGCCTAGCCCCGTCTGGGGCCAACGTCCTGACTTTC. Translated: CASLAPSGANVLTF. The chain uses TRBV6-5 and TRBJ2-6, with D possibly TRBD2 on 5 matching bases. The germline V gene has CDR1 MNHEY and CDR2 SVGAGI. The CDR3 consists of 14 residues. Trimming took 8 bases from V and 1 from J, leaving 9 bases between them.